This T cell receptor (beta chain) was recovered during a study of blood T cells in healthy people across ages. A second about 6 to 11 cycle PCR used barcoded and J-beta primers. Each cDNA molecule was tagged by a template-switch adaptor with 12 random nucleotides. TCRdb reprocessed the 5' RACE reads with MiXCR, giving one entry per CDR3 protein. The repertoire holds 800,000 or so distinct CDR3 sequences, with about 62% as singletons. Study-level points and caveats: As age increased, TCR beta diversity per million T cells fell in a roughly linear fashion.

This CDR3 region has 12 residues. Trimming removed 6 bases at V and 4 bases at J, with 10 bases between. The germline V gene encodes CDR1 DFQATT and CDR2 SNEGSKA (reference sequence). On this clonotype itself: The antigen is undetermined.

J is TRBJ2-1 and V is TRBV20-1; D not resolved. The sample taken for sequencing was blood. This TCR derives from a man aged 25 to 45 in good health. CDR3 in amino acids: CSAPPGYNEQFF. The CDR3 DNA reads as TGCAGTGCCCCCCCCGGGTACAATGAGCAGTTCTTC.